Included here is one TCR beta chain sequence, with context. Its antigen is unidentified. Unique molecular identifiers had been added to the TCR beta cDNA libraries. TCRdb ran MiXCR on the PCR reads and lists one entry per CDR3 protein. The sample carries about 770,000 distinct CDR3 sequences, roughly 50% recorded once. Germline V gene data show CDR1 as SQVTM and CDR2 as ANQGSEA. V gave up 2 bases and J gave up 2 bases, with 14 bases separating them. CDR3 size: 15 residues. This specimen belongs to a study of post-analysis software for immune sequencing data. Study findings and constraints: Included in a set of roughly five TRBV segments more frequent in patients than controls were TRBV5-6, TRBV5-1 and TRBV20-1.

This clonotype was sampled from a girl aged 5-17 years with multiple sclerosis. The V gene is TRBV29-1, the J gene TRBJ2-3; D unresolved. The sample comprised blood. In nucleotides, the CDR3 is TGCAGCGTTGAACCAAAAAAAGTTTACACAGATACGCAGTATTTT. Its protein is CSVEPKKVYTDTQYF.